Listed below are T cell receptor beta chains from one sample, sequenced in a study of T cell repertoires in cytomegalovirus infection. TCRdb processed the reads anew with MiXCR; each CDR3 protein has one entry. In the table there are roughly 69,000 distinct CDR3 sequences, just over 20% of which are singletons. These receptors are not linked to any known antigen. The sequencing here drew on CD8+ T cells from cultured PBMCs, taken from culture after CMV antigen stimulation. The source is a human donor in good health (CMV status not recorded). Some clones in this sample may be carry-over from other donors' samples. CDR3s include the opening cysteine and the closing phenylalanine or tryptophan. The D gene is left open where the match is weak. Rows may omit the clone size; those that give it use once, few, many or a size class.

D gene	J gene	V gene	clone size	CDR3 length	CDR3 protein	CDR3 DNA
TRBD2	TRBJ2-3	TRBV7-3	.	15	CASSSTAGRTDTQYF	TGTGCCAGCAGCTCCACAGCGGGGCGCACAGATACGCAGTATTTT
.	TRBJ2-5	TRBV4-1	few	11	CASSRQETQYF	TGCGCCAGCAGCCGGCAAGAGACCCAGTACTTC
TRBD1	TRBJ1-4	TRBV4-3	.	14	CASSRTGTNEKLFF	TGCGCCAGCAGCCGGACAGGCACTAATGAAAAACTGTTTTTT
TRBD1	TRBJ2-7	TRBV7-6	few	13	CASSGTGNYEQYF	TGTGCCAGCAGCGGGACAGGGAACTACGAGCAGTACTTC
TRBD1	TRBJ1-2	TRBV4-1	.	15	CASSPPGQGSYGYTF	TGCGCCAGCAGCCCCCCGGGACAGGGGAGCTATGGCTACACCTTC
.	TRBJ1-3	TRBV7-9	.	16	CASSLVGGDSGNTIYF	TGTGCCAGCAGCTTAGTGGGTGGAGACTCTGGAAACACCATATATTTT
.	TRBJ1-5	TRBV7-8	.	13	CASRGTGNQPQHF	TGTGCCAGCAGAGGGACGGGCAATCAGCCCCAGCATTTT
.	TRBJ2-7	TRBV7-9	.	14	CASSLLRLAHEQYF	TGTGCCAGCAGCTTACTCCGGCTCGCCCACGAGCAGTACTTC
TRBD1	TRBJ1-6	TRBV20-1	.	16	CSARIPRTGLNSPLHF	TGCAGTGCTAGAATTCCCCGGACAGGGCTTAATTCACCCCTCCACTTT
.	TRBJ1-3	TRBV7-2	few	13	CASSLGVGNTIYF	TGTGCCAGCAGCTTAGGGGTGGGAAACACCATATATTTT